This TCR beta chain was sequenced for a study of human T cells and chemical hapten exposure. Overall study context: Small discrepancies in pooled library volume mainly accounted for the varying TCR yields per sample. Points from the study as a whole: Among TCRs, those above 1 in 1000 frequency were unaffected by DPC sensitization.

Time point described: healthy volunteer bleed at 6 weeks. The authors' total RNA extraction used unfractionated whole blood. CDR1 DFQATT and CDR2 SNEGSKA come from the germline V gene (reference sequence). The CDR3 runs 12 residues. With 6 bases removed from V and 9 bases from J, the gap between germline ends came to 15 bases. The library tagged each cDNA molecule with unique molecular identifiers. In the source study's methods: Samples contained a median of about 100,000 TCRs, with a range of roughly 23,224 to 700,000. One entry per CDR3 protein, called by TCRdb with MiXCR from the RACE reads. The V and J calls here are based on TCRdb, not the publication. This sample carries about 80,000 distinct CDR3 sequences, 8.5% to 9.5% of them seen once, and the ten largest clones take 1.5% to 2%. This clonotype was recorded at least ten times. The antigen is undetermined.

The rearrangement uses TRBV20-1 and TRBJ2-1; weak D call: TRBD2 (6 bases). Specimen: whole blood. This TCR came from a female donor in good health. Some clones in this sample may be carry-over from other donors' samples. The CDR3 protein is CSAREAYSEQFF. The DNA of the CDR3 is TGCAGTGCGAGGGAGGCCTATAGTGAGCAGTTCTTC.